A selection of T cell receptor beta chains follows, all from one sample in a study of CD8+ T cells in alopecia areata. Libraries were prepared by immunoSEQ multiplex PCR; TCRdb keeps only in-frame clonotypes and omits some of them. The sample lists about 290,000 clones, roughly 60% seen once, with more than 1.5% in the top ten. Sequenced material: CD4+ T cells sorted from blood, taken at week 24, from a patient treated with tofacitinib. The origin of the receptors is a human donor with alopecia areata. Each CDR3 is given with its conserved first and last residue. A D gene is named only where the DNA matches it firmly. Size tells how often a clone was seen (once, few, many) or the class of an expanded clone, and some rows leave it out.

clone size	D gene	J gene	V gene	CDR3 DNA	CDR3 protein
NA	TRBD1	TRBJ2-3	TRBV6-6	TGTGCCACCCATCCACAGGGGGCGACAGATACGCAGTATTTT	CATHPQGATDTQYF
NA	NA	TRBJ2-3	TRBV29-1	TGCAGCGTTGAAGCGGGTGCTAGCCCAAGCACAGATACGCAGTATTTT	CSVEAGASPSTDTQYF
NA	NA	TRBJ2-3	TRBV7-2	TGTGCCAGCAGCCCACGGGGGGCCCGCACAGATACGCAGTATTTT	CASSPRGARTDTQYF
NA	TRBD1	TRBJ2-3	TRBV5-1	TGCGCCAGCAGCTTCAACAGGGGGGATACGCAGTATTTT	CASSFNRGDTQYF
NA	TRBD1	TRBJ1-2	TRBV7-2	TGTGCCAGACTTAGACCCCCACGGACAGGGTTGAGCTACACCTTC	CARLRPPRTGLSYTF
NA	TRBD2	TRBJ2-1	TRBV10-3	TGTGCCATCAGTGAGTCTCCAGCGGGGGGATACAATGAGCAGTTCTTC	CAISESPAGGYNEQFF
NA	TRBD2	TRBJ2-7	TRBV7-9	TGTGCCAGCAGTCAACGCAGCGGGGGGCTCGAGCAGTACTTC	CASSQRSGGLEQYF
NA	NA	TRBJ2-2	TRBV15	TGTGCCACCTCACCAAGGGGGACAAACACCGGGGAGCTGTTTTTT	CATSPRGTNTGELFF
NA	NA	TRBJ2-7	TRBV7-9	TGTGCCAGCAGCTTAGATTCATCGGTCGAGCAGTACTTC	CASSLDSSVEQYF
few	NA	TRBJ2-6	TRBV28	TGTGCCAGCAGTTTAAGAGGCCTAGCCAAAAGGTCCTCTGGGGCCAACGTCCTGACTTTC	CASSLRGLAKRSSGANVLTF
NA	TRBD1	TRBJ1-5	TRBV4-1	TGCGCCAGCAGCCCAGGAGAGGACAGGGCCCATCAGCCCCAGCATTTT	CASSPGEDRAHQPQHF
NA	NA	TRBJ2-7	TRBV5-1	TGCGCCAGCAGTGTAATAGGGGGTTCCTACGAGCAGTACTTC	CASSVIGGSYEQYF
NA	NA	TRBJ1-1	TRBV29-1	TGCAGCGTGCGGACGGGCACTGAAGCTTTCTTT	CSVRTGTEAFF
NA	TRBD1	TRBJ2-5	TRBV4-2	TGTGCCAGCAGCCAATCGGACAGGGGAGAGACCCAGTACTTC	CASSQSDRGETQYF
NA	TRBD1	TRBJ1-2	TRBV27	TGTGCCAGCAGTTTCCGGACAGGTGTAACTAACTATGGCTACACCTTC	CASSFRTGVTNYGYTF
few	NA	TRBJ2-3	TRBV5-1	TGCGCCAGCAGCTCCAGGGTGGGCCCAGATACGCAGTATTTT	CASSSRVGPDTQYF
few	TRBD1	TRBJ2-3	TRBV9	TGTGCCAGCACTACGGGACAGCGAGCCACAGATACGCAGTATTTT	CASTTGQRATDTQYF
few	NA	TRBJ2-3	TRBV23-1	TGCGCCAGCCCTCCCCCGGGCGAACCCACAGATACGCAGTATTTT	CASPPPGEPTDTQYF
few	TRBD1	TRBJ2-5	TRBV29-1	TGCAGCTCCCTCCCGACAGGGGGCTTCGAGACCCAGTACTTC	CSSLPTGGFETQYF
NA	NA	TRBJ1-2	TRBV25-1	TGTGCCAGCAGTGAAGGCACAAGCTATGGCTACACCTTC	CASSEGTSYGYTF
NA	TRBD2	TRBJ2-1	TRBV5-4	TGTGCCAGCATATCAACTAGCGGGGCTTACAATGAGCAGTTCTTC	CASISTSGAYNEQFF
few	NA	TRBJ1-1	TRBV2	TGTTCCAATTTGAGGCAGGGCACTGAAGCTTTCTTT	CSNLRQGTEAFF
NA	NA	TRBJ2-1	TRBV30	TGTGCCTGGAGTGTACAGGCTAATATAGGGCATGAGCAGTTCTTC	CAWSVQANIGHEQFF
NA	NA	TRBJ2-1	TRBV5-1	TGCGCCAGCAGTGTAGGGTCCTACAATGAGCAGTTCTTC	CASSVGSYNEQFF